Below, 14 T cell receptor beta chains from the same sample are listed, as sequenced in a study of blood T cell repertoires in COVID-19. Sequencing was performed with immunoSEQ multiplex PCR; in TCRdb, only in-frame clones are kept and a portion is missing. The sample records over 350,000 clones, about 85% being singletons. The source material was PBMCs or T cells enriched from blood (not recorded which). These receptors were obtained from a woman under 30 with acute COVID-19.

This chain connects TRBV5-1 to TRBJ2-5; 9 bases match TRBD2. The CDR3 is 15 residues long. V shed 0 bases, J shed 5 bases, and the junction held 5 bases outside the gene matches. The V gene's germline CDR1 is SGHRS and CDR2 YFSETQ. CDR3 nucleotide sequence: TGCGCCAGCAGCTTGGGGGTAGCGGGAGTTGAGACCCAGTACTTC. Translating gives CASSLGVAGVETQYF.

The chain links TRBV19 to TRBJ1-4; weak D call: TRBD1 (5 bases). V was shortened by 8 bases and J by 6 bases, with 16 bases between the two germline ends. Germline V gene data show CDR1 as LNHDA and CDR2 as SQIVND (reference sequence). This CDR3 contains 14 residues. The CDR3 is CASSSRSGDEKLFF. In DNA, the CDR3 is TGTGCCAGTTCGTCCCGGTCGGGGGATGAAAAACTGTTTTTT.

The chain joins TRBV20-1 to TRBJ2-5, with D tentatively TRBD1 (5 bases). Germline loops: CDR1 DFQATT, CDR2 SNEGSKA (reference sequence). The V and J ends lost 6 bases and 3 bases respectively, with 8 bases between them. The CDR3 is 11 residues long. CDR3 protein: CSALQEETQYF. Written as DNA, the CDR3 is TGCAGTGCCCTACAGGAAGAGACCCAGTACTTC.

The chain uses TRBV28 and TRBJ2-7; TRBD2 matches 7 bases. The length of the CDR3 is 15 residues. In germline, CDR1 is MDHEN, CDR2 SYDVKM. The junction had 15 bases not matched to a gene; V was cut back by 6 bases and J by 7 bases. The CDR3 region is CASRVSGASRGEQYF. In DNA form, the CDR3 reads TGTGCCAGCAGGGTCAGCGGGGCTAGCCGGGGGGAGCAGTACTTC.

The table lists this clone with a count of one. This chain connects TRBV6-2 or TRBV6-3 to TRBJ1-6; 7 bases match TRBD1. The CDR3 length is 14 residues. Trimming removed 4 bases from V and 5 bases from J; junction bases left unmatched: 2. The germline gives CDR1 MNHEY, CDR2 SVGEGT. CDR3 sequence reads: CASSWGQNNSPLHF. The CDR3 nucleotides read TGTGCCAGCAGTTGGGGACAGAATAATTCACCCCTCCACTTT.

CDR3: CASSYGPLLYGYTF. CDR3 nucleotide sequence: TGTGCCAGCAGTTACGGGCCTTTGCTCTATGGCTACACCTTC. The chain employs TRBV6-5 and TRBJ1-2; D remains ambiguous. Per germline, CDR1 MNHEY and CDR2 SVGAGI. There are 14 residues in the CDR3. Trimming cost V 2 bases and J 4 bases, with 11 bases left between them.

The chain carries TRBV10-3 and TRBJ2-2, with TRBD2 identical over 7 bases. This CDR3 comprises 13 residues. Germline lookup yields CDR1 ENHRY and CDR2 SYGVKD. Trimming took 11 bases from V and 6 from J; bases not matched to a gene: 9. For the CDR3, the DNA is TGTGCCGTCGGGACTACGTCCCCCGGGGAGCTGTTTTTT. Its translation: CAVGTTSPGELFF.

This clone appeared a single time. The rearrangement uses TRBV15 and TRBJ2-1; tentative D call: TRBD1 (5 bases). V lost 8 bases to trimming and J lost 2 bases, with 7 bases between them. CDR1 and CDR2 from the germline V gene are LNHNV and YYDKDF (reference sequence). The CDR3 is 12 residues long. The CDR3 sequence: CATQGTYNEQFF. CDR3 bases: TGTGCCACCCAGGGCACCTACAATGAGCAGTTCTTC. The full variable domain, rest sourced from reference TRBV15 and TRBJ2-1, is DAMVIQNPRYQVTQFGKPVTLSCSQTLNHNVMYWYQQKSSQAPKLLFHYYDKDFNNEADTPDNFQSRRPNTSFCFLDIRSPGLGDTAMYLCATQGTYNEQFFGPGTRLTVL.

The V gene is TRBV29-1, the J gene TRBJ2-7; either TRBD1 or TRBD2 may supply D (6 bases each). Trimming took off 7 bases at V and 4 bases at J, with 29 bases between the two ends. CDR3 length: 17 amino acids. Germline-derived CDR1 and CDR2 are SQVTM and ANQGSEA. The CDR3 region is CSAEGVLRGDQDYEQYF. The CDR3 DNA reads TGCAGCGCGGAGGGGGTTTTACGGGGCGATCAGGATTACGAGCAGTACTTC.

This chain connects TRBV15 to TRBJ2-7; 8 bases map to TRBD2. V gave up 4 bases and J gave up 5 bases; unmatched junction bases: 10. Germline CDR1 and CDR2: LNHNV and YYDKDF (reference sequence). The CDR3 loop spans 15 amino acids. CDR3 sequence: CATSILSGRFNEQYF. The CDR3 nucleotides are TGTGCCACCAGCATACTAAGCGGGAGATTCAACGAGCAGTACTTC. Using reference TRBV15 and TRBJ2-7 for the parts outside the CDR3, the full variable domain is DAMVIQNPRYQVTQFGKPVTLSCSQTLNHNVMYWYQQKSSQAPKLLFHYYDKDFNNEADTPDNFQSRRPNTSFCFLDIRSPGLGDTAMYLCATSILSGRFNEQYFGPGTRLTVT.

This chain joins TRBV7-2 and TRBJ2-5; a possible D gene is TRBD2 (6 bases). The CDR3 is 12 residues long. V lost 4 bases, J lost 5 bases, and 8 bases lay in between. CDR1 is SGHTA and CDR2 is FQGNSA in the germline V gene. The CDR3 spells CASSYGGETQYF. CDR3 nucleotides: TGTGCCAGCAGCTACGGGGGTGAGACCCAGTACTTC. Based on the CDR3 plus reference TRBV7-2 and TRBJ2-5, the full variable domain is GAGVSQSPSNKVTEKGKDVELRCDPISGHTALYWYRQSLGQGLEFLIYFQGNSAPDKSGLPSDRFSAERTGGSVSTLTIQRTQQEDSAVYLCASSYGGETQYFGPGTRLLVL.

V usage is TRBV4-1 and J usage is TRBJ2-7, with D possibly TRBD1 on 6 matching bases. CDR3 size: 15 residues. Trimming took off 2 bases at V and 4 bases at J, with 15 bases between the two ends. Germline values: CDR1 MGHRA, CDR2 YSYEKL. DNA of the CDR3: TGCGCCAGCAGCCAACGGGACCTACAGGGTTACGAGCAGTACTTC. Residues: CASSQRDLQGYEQYF.

The CDR3 reads CASSLFKSGYTF. For the CDR3, the DNA is TGTGCCAGCAGCTTATTTAAATCTGGCTACACCTTC. J is TRBJ1-2 and V is TRBV11-2; D call uncertain. Germline assignment: CDR1 SGHAT and CDR2 FQNNGV. The CDR3 covers 12 residues. The V end lost 2 bases, the J end lost 7 bases, and 8 bases lay between the germline ends.

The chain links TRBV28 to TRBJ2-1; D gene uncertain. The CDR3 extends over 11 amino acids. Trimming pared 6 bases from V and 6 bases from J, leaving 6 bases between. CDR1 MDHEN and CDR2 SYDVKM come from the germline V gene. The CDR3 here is CASSSLNEQFF. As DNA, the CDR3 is TGTGCCAGCAGCTCCCTCAATGAGCAGTTCTTC.